Below, one TCR beta chain is given with its context. No antigen is known for it. The germline gives CDR1 SQVTM, CDR2 ANQGSEA. Trimming removed 4 bases at V and 3 bases at J, with 13 bases between. This CDR3 has 13 amino acids. Regarding treatment: oral pan-JAK inhibitor, 5-10 mg twice daily. Isolation of CD4+ and CD8+ T cells from PBMCs was achieved by sorting. This sample is drawn from a study of CD8+ T cells in alopecia areata. Study details: Patients in the treated group were given tofacitinib by mouth, 5 to 10 mg twice a day.

Extracted from the samples, RNA was reverse transcribed into cDNA to serve as the sequencing template. Method: immunoSEQ multiplex PCR; TCRdb's copy keeps in-frame clones and lacks some. The sample yields over 150,000 clones, about 62% seen once. Study-wide points: Numerous clones, expanded in lesions, remained in scalp and blood during tofacitinib.

The V and J genes are TRBV29-1 and TRBJ2-7; D possibly corresponds to TRBD2 (5 bases). Sequencing used CD4+ T cells sorted from blood, obtained at week 24, from a patient treated with tofacitinib. The receptor was derived from a human donor with alopecia areata. CDR3 nucleotides: TGCAGCGTTGTAGGGAGAACTCTCTACGAGCAGTACTTC. Its protein product is CSVVGRTLYEQYF.